A selection of T cell receptor beta chains follows, all from one sample in a study of blood T cell repertoires in COVID-19. Sequencing used immunoSEQ multiplex PCR; TCRdb keeps in-frame clones, though not all of them. There are some 81,000 clones in the sample; 80% to 95% occur only once, and around 0.93% lies in the top ten. The sample was peripheral blood. The receptors were gathered from a woman aged 50 to 60 in a cohort sampled during active COVID-19. The CDR3 runs from the conserved cysteine through the conserved F or W. D genes are given only for firm matches. Where a row states a size, it is once, few, many or the class of an expanded clone; other rows omit it.

DNA	CDR3	J	D	V	length	size
TGTGCCAGCAGTCCACCGGGACAGGGAATGGGCTACACCTTC	CASSPPGQGMGYTF	TRBJ1-2	TRBD1	TRBV28	14	few
TGTGCCAGTAGTAACCTGGAGGGGGCAGACGGCTACACCTTC	CASSNLEGADGYTF	TRBJ1-2	TRBD1	TRBV19	14	NA
TGTGCCAGCAGCTTAGCGAGGGGAGGAGGGCTGTTTTTT	CASSLARGGGLFF	TRBJ2-2	NA	TRBV7-2	13	NA
TGTGCCAGCAAGGGGGGGTTGACTAGTAACTACAATGAGCAGTTCTTC	CASKGGLTSNYNEQFF	TRBJ2-1	NA	TRBV7-2	16	NA
TGTGCCAGCAGCTTGTTGCAGAACCCGCAGTATTTT	CASSLLQNPQYF	TRBJ2-3	NA	TRBV5-6	12	NA
TGTGCCAGTAGTATGGGACAGAATCAAGAGACCCAGTACTTC	CASSMGQNQETQYF	TRBJ2-5	TRBD1	TRBV19	14	NA
TGTGCCAGCAGCTTAAGGAGGGGAGAAAATCAGCCCCAGCATTTT	CASSLRRGENQPQHF	TRBJ1-5	NA	TRBV7-2	15	NA
TGCAGCGTTGAAAGGGGGGAAAAACTGTTTTTT	CSVERGEKLFF	TRBJ1-4	NA	TRBV29-1	11	NA
TGTGCCAGCAGCCAAGATGGGCAGAGCGGGACAAGCAATCAGCCCCAGCATTTT	CASSQDGQSGTSNQPQHF	TRBJ1-5	NA	TRBV4-2	18	NA
TGTGCCAGCAGCTCAATCACAGGGGATGAGCAGTTCTTC	CASSSITGDEQFF	TRBJ2-1	TRBD1	TRBV7-3	13	NA
TGTGCCAGCAGTGCACGGGACTTTGGGGTATACAATGAGCAGTTCTTC	CASSARDFGVYNEQFF	TRBJ2-1	NA	TRBV6-1	16	NA
TGTGCCAGCAGCTCGCGGGACACCATATATTTT	CASSSRDTIYF	TRBJ1-3	NA	TRBV7-8	11	NA
TGTGCCAGCTCACCCACAGCTACCAGCGGGACAATTGGGGGTTCATTCGTGACTTTCTTT	CASSPTATSGTIGGSFVTFF	TRBJ1-1	NA	TRBV18	20	NA
TGTGCCAGTAGTAGACGACCGGGTATAACAATGAACACTGAAGCTTTCTTT	CASSRRPGITMNTEAFF	TRBJ1-1	NA	TRBV19	17	NA
TGTGCCAGCAGCTTAGAGTGGGACTTCAATCAGCCCCAGCATTTT	CASSLEWDFNQPQHF	TRBJ1-5	NA	TRBV7-9	15	once
TGTGCCAGCAGAGTCAGGGGAGAGCGCTACAATGAGCAGTTCTTC	CASRVRGERYNEQFF	TRBJ2-1	NA	TRBV2	15	NA
TGTGCCAGCAGTGGGGACAGGGAAGTGTCCTACAATGAGCAGTTCTTC	CASSGDREVSYNEQFF	TRBJ2-1	TRBD1	TRBV2	16	NA
TGCGCCAGCAGTGAGAAACTAGACGATGAGCAGTTCTTC	CASSEKLDDEQFF	TRBJ2-1	NA	TRBV10-1	13	NA
TGTGCCAGCAGCTCGGGCGGGCAAGAGACCCAGTACTTC	CASSSGGQETQYF	TRBJ2-5	NA	TRBV7-2	13	NA
TGTGCCAGCAGCCAAGTAGAGCGGGGGAACACCGGGGAGCTGTTTTTT	CASSQVERGNTGELFF	TRBJ2-2	TRBD2	TRBV14	16	few
TGTGCCAGCAGTTATCGGGGGGAGGAGTTAGATACGCAGTATTTT	CASSYRGEELDTQYF	TRBJ2-3	TRBD2	TRBV9	15	NA
TGTGCCAGCAGCGTAGGTGGAGGGCTACACACAGATACGCAGTATTTT	CASSVGGGLHTDTQYF	TRBJ2-3	NA	TRBV9	16	NA
TGCGCCAGCAGCAGCGGGGGCGCGGGTCAGCCCCAGCATTTT	CASSSGGAGQPQHF	TRBJ1-5	NA	TRBV5-1	14	few
TGCGCCAGCAGCTCGGCGGGGACCGTAAGGGTCTTC	CASSSAGTVRVF	TRBJ2-4	NA	TRBV5-1	12	NA
TGTGCCAGCAGTCACTGGGACAGGGCCTACGAGCAGTACTTC	CASSHWDRAYEQYF	TRBJ2-7	TRBD1	TRBV27	14	NA
TGTGCCAGCAGTCACTTCTATGGCTACACCTTC	CASSHFYGYTF	TRBJ1-2	NA	TRBV28	11	NA
TGCAGCCTGGAGGGTTTGACAGATACGCAGTATTTT	CSLEGLTDTQYF	TRBJ2-3	NA	TRBV29-1	12	NA
TGTGCCAGCAGCCAAGGGGTTCCCGGGACAGGGTACGAGCAGTACTTC	CASSQGVPGTGYEQYF	TRBJ2-7	TRBD1	TRBV14	16	few
TGTGCCTGGAGCGGGGACAATGAGCAGTTCTTC	CAWSGDNEQFF	TRBJ2-1	NA	TRBV30	11	NA
TGTGCCAGCCGGCGGGGACCCTTGGAGGGCTACACCTTC	CASRRGPLEGYTF	TRBJ1-2	NA	TRBV27	13	NA
TGTGCCAGCAGTGACCACGACAGGGGAGAAAATTTAAGCTCCTACGAGCAGTACTTC	CASSDHDRGENLSSYEQYF	TRBJ2-7	TRBD1	TRBV6-4	19	NA
TGTGCCAGCAGCTTAGGTGCCTTCCTAGCGGGCAAGTACAATGAGCAGTTCTTC	CASSLGAFLAGKYNEQFF	TRBJ2-1	TRBD2	TRBV11-2	18	NA
TGTGCCAGCAGCGATTCGAGGCAGGGGACAGGGGGGGCCAACGTCCTGACTTTC	CASSDSRQGTGGANVLTF	TRBJ2-6	TRBD1	TRBV3-1/TRBV3-2	18	once
TGCGCCAGCAGCCGCGATGGCCAGACAGGGGTTTCAGATACGCAGTATTTT	CASSRDGQTGVSDTQYF	TRBJ2-3	TRBD1	TRBV5-1	17	NA
TGCGCCAGCAGCGTCGAAAGGGGAGGGACCTACGAGCAGTACTTC	CASSVERGGTYEQYF	TRBJ2-7	TRBD2	TRBV5-1	15	NA
TGTGCCAGCAGCCCCCCCCCAGGGGGTGGAAACACTGAAGCTTTCTTT	CASSPPPGGGNTEAFF	TRBJ1-1	TRBD1	TRBV28	16	NA
TGTGCCAGCAGTGACTACCCGGGACTAGTGTACAATGAGCAGTTCTTC	CASSDYPGLVYNEQFF	TRBJ2-1	TRBD2	TRBV25-1	16	once
TGCGCCAGCAGCACAGGGACAGGGACCAAGGGAGAGACCCAGTACTTC	CASSTGTGTKGETQYF	TRBJ2-5	TRBD1	TRBV5-1	16	NA
TGTGCCAGCAGTCCCCATAGCGGGAGAAGTAGCGAGCAGTACTTC	CASSPHSGRSSEQYF	TRBJ2-7	TRBD2	TRBV28	15	once
TGCGCCAGCAGCTACGGACAGGGGGCTGAGACCCAGTACTTC	CASSYGQGAETQYF	TRBJ2-5	TRBD1	TRBV5-1	14	few
TGTGCCAGCAGCCAAGATTCAAGGGGAGGGATTCCCACCACAGATACGCAGTATTTT	CASSQDSRGGIPTTDTQYF	TRBJ2-3	TRBD2	TRBV3-1/TRBV3-2	19	NA
TGTGCCACCAGTGAGGCTACTAGCGGAGGGTACAATGAGCAGTTCTTC	CATSEATSGGYNEQFF	TRBJ2-1	TRBD2	TRBV24-1	16	NA
TGTGCCAGCAGTGAAATACTAGCCTCCTACAATGAGCAGTTCTTC	CASSEILASYNEQFF	TRBJ2-1	NA	TRBV6-1	15	NA
TGTGCCAGCAGCTTTGGGACAGGGGGCCCCCTTAACTATGGCTACACCTTC	CASSFGTGGPLNYGYTF	TRBJ1-2	TRBD1	TRBV13	17	NA
TGTGCCAGCAGCCCCCGGCAGGGCTCCTACAATGAGCAGTTCTTC	CASSPRQGSYNEQFF	TRBJ2-1	NA	TRBV7-8	15	NA
TGTGCCAGCAGCGGAGGGGACAGGGATGAAGCTTTCTTT	CASSGGDRDEAFF	TRBJ1-1	TRBD1	TRBV7-3	13	NA
TGTGCCAGCAGTTTAGTATTGAGCTCCTACAATGAGCAGTTCTTC	CASSLVLSSYNEQFF	TRBJ2-1	NA	TRBV27	15	NA
TGCAGTGCTAGTGAGGCCATCTCTAACTATGGCTACACCTTC	CSASEAISNYGYTF	TRBJ1-2	NA	TRBV20-1	14	NA
TGTGCCAGCAGCCGCGACAGGGTCCATGGCTACACCTTC	CASSRDRVHGYTF	TRBJ1-2	TRBD1	TRBV7-9	13	NA